This T cell receptor (beta chain) was profiled in a study of blood T cell repertoires in COVID-19. TCRdb keeps only in-frame clones here, not all; method: immunoSEQ multiplex PCR. There are 200,000 to 250,000 clones in the sample; less than 90% occur only once, and about 2.6% lies in the top ten. This clone appeared a single time. Germline loops: CDR1 SGHKS, CDR2 YYEKEE (reference sequence). There are 14 residues in the CDR3. Trimming pared 0 bases from V and 7 bases from J, leaving 10 bases between. The receptor comes from a woman younger than 45 who had recovered from COVID-19. V and J are TRBV5-5 and TRBJ2-2; unclear D gene. Specimen: PBMCs or T cells enriched from blood (not recorded which). The CDR3 spells CASSLEVAVGELFF. CDR3 in DNA: TGTGCCAGCAGCTTGGAGGTTGCGGTCGGGGAGCTGTTTTTT. Complete variable domain (other parts from reference TRBV5-5 and TRBJ2-2): DAGVTQSPTHLIKTRGQQVTLRCSPISGHKSVSWYQQVLGQGPQFIFQYYEKEERGRGNFPDRFSARQFPNYSSELNVNALLLGDSALYLCASSLEVAVGELFFGEGSRLTVL.